This T cell receptor beta chain was documented in a study of blood T cell repertoires in COVID-19. Adults between about 18 and 95 years of age took part from under 30 US areas. Cohorts were based on clinical histories the participants reported. Exposed enrollees had met someone with a PCR-confirmed or clinician-diagnosed COVID-19 case at some point within the 2 weeks before study entry. This clone was recorded once. CDR3 size: 13 residues. V shed 6 bases and J shed 6 bases, with 12 bases lying between them. Authors' analysis steps: Reference gene primer amplification yielded estimated nucleated cell counts. Generated by immunoSEQ multiplex PCR, the TCRdb table keeps only in-frame clones and is missing some. V, J and clone size are those of that table, while D and trimming were read from the DNA. The sample has fewer than 400,000 clones; 85% are singletons.

The sequencing input was PBMCs or T cells enriched from blood (not recorded which). The chain has TRBV12-3 or TRBV12-4 and TRBJ1-5; D is uncertain. The source is a woman aged 30 to 39 who had been exposed to COVID-19. The DNA for the CDR3 is TGTGCCAGCAGGAGGGAGGGCGGTCAGCCCCAGCATTTT. Translation gives CASRREGGQPQHF.